The T cell receptor (beta chain) under discussion was sequenced for a study of T cells in Graves' hyperthyroidism and ophthalmopathy. The V gene's germline CDR1 is MDHEN and CDR2 SYDVKM. CDR3 length: 14 amino acids. V was clipped by 5 bases and J by 0 bases; unmatched bases: 4. In regard to this clonotype: Its antigen is unidentified.

Patients aged 18 to 65 had newly diagnosed hyperthyroidism of under 2 months' duration. The PBMCs were taken from less than 11 ml of fresh peripheral blood. Amplified regions were TCR beta CDR3 sequences from RNA transcripts. TCR CDR3 regions were first amplified by RT-PCR with HTBI primers. Each CDR3 protein gets one entry after TCRdb re-called the multiplex PCR reads with MiXCR. The sample holds around 340,000 distinct CDR3 sequences, approximately 22% seen once. Overall study results and limits: Most thyroid clonotypes that were expanded above 0.001 also turned up in blood.

The sample consisted of blood. The clonotype originates from a woman aged 45 to 65 with Graves' hyperthyroidism. The chain couples TRBV28 to TRBJ2-7, with 7 nucleotides matching TRBD1. The CDR3 spells CASSRDRDSYEQYF. The CDR3 DNA follows: TGTGCCAGCAGTCGGGACAGAGACTCCTACGAGCAGTACTTC.